The 22 T cell receptor beta chains in this list originate from one sample, sequenced in a study of blood T cell repertoires in COVID-19. The data were produced by immunoSEQ multiplex PCR, yet TCRdb's version contains in-frame clones alone and is incomplete. The sample shows about 330,000 clones, less than 90% of them seen only once. Input material: PBMCs or T cells enriched from blood (not recorded which). These TCRs come from a woman aged 30 to 39 who had recovered from COVID-19.

V usage is TRBV9 and J usage is TRBJ1-2; D not certain. V lost 4 bases, J lost 7 bases, and 14 bases lay in between. The V gene's germline CDR1 is SGDLS and CDR2 YYNGEE. This CDR3 is 13 amino acids long. The CDR3 DNA reads TGTGCCAGCAGCCCACGTGGGTGGAGTGGCTACACCTTC. Translating gives CASSPRGWSGYTF.

This sequence joins TRBV3-1 (or the pseudogene TRBV3-2) and TRBJ1-1; D not certain. The CDR3 is 16 amino acids. From germline, CDR1 is LGHDT and CDR2 YNNKEL (reference sequence). Trimming stripped 0 bases from V and 3 bases from J, with 14 bases between. In DNA, the CDR3 is TGTGCCAGCAGCCAAGATCCCTGGACTTGGGACACTGAAGCTTTCTTT. This sequence encodes CASSQDPWTWDTEAFF.

The chain links TRBV9 to TRBJ1-4; no reliable D call. Germline V CDR1 and CDR2: SGDLS, YYNGEE. Trimming took off 1 base at V and 2 bases at J, with 9 bases between the two ends. This CDR3 has 15 amino acids. In DNA form, the CDR3 reads TGTGCCAGCAGCGTACGAGGGTGGACTAATGAAAAACTGTTTTTT. It is translated as CASSVRGWTNEKLFF.

The CDR3 sequence: CASSQTRAGTGGFRIGTDTQYF. CDR3 in DNA: TGCGCCAGCAGCCAAACCCGAGCCGGGACAGGGGGCTTTAGGATCGGCACAGATACGCAGTATTTT. The chain recombines TRBV4-3 with TRBJ2-3; 12 bases agree with TRBD1. The CDR3 length is 22 residues. Germline V gives CDR1 LGHNA, CDR2 YSLEER. V lost 2 bases and J lost 1; bases outside the gene matches: 19.

The V and J genes are TRBV5-4 and TRBJ2-3; 9 bases align to TRBD1. Per the germline V gene, CDR1 is SGHNT and CDR2 is YYREEE (reference sequence). The length of the CDR3 is 16 residues. V lost 4 bases to trimming and J lost 4 bases; unmatched junction nucleotides: 10. The DNA for the CDR3 is TGTGCCAGCAGCCGCAGCCAGACAGGGGGGGCAGATACGCAGTATTTT. This sequence encodes CASSRSQTGGADTQYF.

The chain combines TRBV24-1 with TRBJ1-4, with 11 bases aligning to TRBD1. CDR1 and CDR2 (germline): KGHDR, SFDVKD. This CDR3 spans 15 amino acids. V dropped 3 bases and J dropped 7; count of bases not matched to a gene: 3. In DNA form, the CDR3 reads TGTGCCACCAGTGATCAGGGACAGGGGGGTGAAAAACTGTTTTTT. This encodes CATSDQGQGGEKLFF.

The CDR3 coding sequence is TGTGCCAGCAGCCAAAAGAGGGGGTCACGCGCAGGTTCGTACACAGATACGCAGTATTTT. As protein: CASSQKRGSRAGSYTDTQYF. The V call is TRBV3-1 (or the pseudogene TRBV3-2), the J call TRBJ2-3; tentatively, D is TRBD1 (6 bases). The CDR3 is 20 amino acids. Germline CDR1 is LGHDT and CDR2 is YNNKEL (reference sequence). The V and J ends lost 2 bases and 2 bases respectively, with 26 bases between them.

A single count supports this clone. The chain is built from TRBV10-3 and TRBJ2-2; possible D gene TRBD2, 6 bases. Germline CDR1 reads ENHRY; CDR2 reads SYGVKD. The CDR3 loop spans 14 amino acids. Between the trimmed V and J ends, which lost 6 bases and 2 bases, there was a span of 10 bases. In DNA, the CDR3 is TGTGCCATCAGGGAAGCGGGCAACACCGGGGAGCTGTTTTTT. Protein product: CAIREAGNTGELFF.

The chain employs TRBV7-2 and TRBJ1-4; TRBD1 is a possible D gene (5 bases). CDR3 length equals 16 residues. V lost 4 bases and J lost 3, with 15 bases in between. Germline values: CDR1 SGHTA, CDR2 FQGNSA. Here the CDR3 DNA reads TGTGCCAGCAGCTCCCGGGGGGGGAGACCTAATGAAAAACTGTTTTTT. Translation: CASSSRGGRPNEKLFF.

The rearrangement links TRBV28 to TRBJ1-2; 7 nucleotides line up with TRBD1. The CDR3 contains 13 residues. Germline CDR1 and CDR2: MDHEN and SYDVKM. Trimming cost V 8 bases and J 12 bases; bases outside gene matches: 15. In nucleotides, the CDR3 is TGTGCCAGCGGGACGCCGGGACAGCCAGCGAACACCTTC. It translates to CASGTPGQPANTF.

In this sample, this clone turned up a few times. This chain's CDR3 is CASSRTGGNTGELFF. In DNA, the CDR3 is TGTGCCAGCAGCCGGACAGGGGGAAACACCGGGGAGCTGTTTTTT. The rearrangement uses TRBV4-2 and TRBJ2-2; 10 positions agree with TRBD1. V lost 4 bases, J lost 2 bases, and 1 base stayed unmatched. Germline values: CDR1 LGHNA, CDR2 YNFKEQ. The CDR3 runs 15 residues.

This chain joins TRBV9 and TRBJ2-4; 11 nucleotides match TRBD1. Losses at the gene ends were 4 bases for V and 1 base for J; bases not matched to a gene: 13. Germline loops: CDR1 SGDLS, CDR2 YYNGEE. CDR3 length equals 19 residues. DNA of the CDR3: TGTGCCAGCAGCAGCCGGGACAGGGGGATGAGTGGCGCCAAAAACATTCAGTACTTC. Translation: CASSSRDRGMSGAKNIQYF.

This chain connects TRBV5-5 to TRBJ1-1, with D perhaps matching TRBD1 (6 bases). V dropped 0 bases and J dropped 1 base, with 13 bases sitting between them. CDR3 length: 16 residues. Germline V gene lookup returns CDR1 SGHKS and CDR2 YYEKEE (reference sequence). CDR3 region: CASSLGFTGTNTEAFF. The CDR3 bases are TGTGCCAGCAGCTTGGGGTTCACAGGGACGAACACTGAAGCTTTCTTT.

The rearrangement links TRBV7-2 to TRBJ1-3, with D perhaps matching TRBD1 (5 bases). CDR3 length equals 16 residues. The V gene lost 2 bases and the J gene lost 4 bases, with 15 bases spanning the gap. Germline CDR1 SGHTA, CDR2 FQGNSA. The CDR3 here is CASSLKFDRTGNTIYF. For the CDR3, the DNA is TGTGCCAGCAGCTTAAAGTTTGATAGGACAGGAAACACCATATATTTT.

This clone was seen once. V is TRBV6-1 and J is TRBJ2-4, with no clear D. The CDR3 totals 15 residues. Deletions cut 3 bases from V and 0 bases from J, with 9 bases between. In germline, CDR1 is MNHNS, CDR2 SASEGT. The CDR3 spells CASSDDFQAKNIQYF. The CDR3, as DNA: TGTGCCAGCAGTGATGACTTCCAAGCCAAAAACATTCAGTACTTC.

V and J are TRBV6-1 and TRBJ2-6; 9 positions match TRBD1. Germline V lookup: CDR1 MNHNS, CDR2 SASEGT. The CDR3 is 17 amino acids. V shed 4 bases, J shed 4 bases, and the junction held 8 bases outside the gene matches. In nucleotides, the CDR3 is TGTGCCAGCAGTGTTTCCGGGACAGGGTCAGGGGCCAACGTCCTGACTTTC. Translating it yields CASSVSGTGSGANVLTF.

The J gene is TRBJ2-3, the V gene TRBV6-2 or TRBV6-3, with 15 bases fitting TRBD2. The ends lost 4 bases at V and 9 bases at J; junction bases unmatched: 8. CDR3 length: 16 amino acids. Germline V gene sequence: CDR1 MNHEY, CDR2 SVGEGT. CDR3 nucleotide sequence: TGTGCCAGCAGTTCTGGACTAGCGGGGGGGCAAGGGACGCAGTATTTT. This codes for CASSSGLAGGQGTQYF.

This clone was found many times. For the CDR3, the DNA is TGTGCCAGCAGTGAGACTAGCACCGGGGAGCTGTTTTTT. Its protein product is CASSETSTGELFF. This chain links TRBV6-1 with TRBJ2-2; the D gene is possibly TRBD2 (6 bases). Germline lookup yields CDR1 MNHNS and CDR2 SASEGT. Trimming removed 3 bases from V and 4 bases from J, with 6 bases in between. CDR3 length: 13 residues.

V is TRBV3-1 (or the pseudogene TRBV3-2) and J is TRBJ2-3; D is unresolved. The V gene's germline CDR1 is LGHDT and CDR2 YNNKEL (reference sequence). Between the trimmed V and J ends, which lost 2 bases and 2 bases, there was a span of 5 bases. The CDR3 length is 13 residues. The CDR3 loop is CASSQYPTDTQYF. The CDR3 nucleotides read TGTGCCAGCAGCCAATATCCCACAGATACGCAGTATTTT.

The genes are TRBV4-1 and TRBJ1-3; D unresolved. Germline-derived CDR1 and CDR2 are MGHRA and YSYEKL. The CDR3 covers 14 residues. Between the trimmed V and J ends, which lost 5 bases and 0 bases, there was a span of 8 bases. CDR3 protein: CASSYGISGNTIYF. The CDR3 coding sequence is TGCGCCAGCAGCTACGGGATCTCTGGAAACACCATATATTTT.

The gene calls are TRBV12-5 and TRBJ1-6; maybe TRBD1 (5 bases). This CDR3 contains 17 residues. Germline V gives CDR1 LGHNT, CDR2 FRNRAP. V was trimmed by 2 bases and J by 8 bases, leaving 19 bases between them. CDR3 bases: TGTGCTAGTGGTTTGTCTCCCGGGACCAGCGGGGATTCACCCCTCCACTTT. This encodes CASGLSPGTSGDSPLHF.

This chain uses TRBV5-4 with TRBJ1-2; TRBD1 agrees at 8 bases. The CDR3 is made up of 15 amino acids. After removal of 6 bases from V and 4 bases from J, the junction contained 11 bases not matched to a gene. CDR1 and CDR2 from the germline V gene are SGHNT and YYREEE (reference sequence). The CDR3 protein is CASNVGQGAFYGYTF. CDR3 in DNA: TGTGCCAGCAACGTGGGGCAGGGGGCCTTCTATGGCTACACCTTC.